This passage covers 27 T cell receptor beta chains from one sample sequenced in a study of diagnostic markers for celiac disease. TCRdb reprocessed the reads and keeps a single row for each CDR3 protein, giving no DNA. The clone table shows about 1,400 distinct CDR3 sequences, with the ten largest holding roughly 15%. The source material was either unsorted cells or a sorted T cell fraction (not recorded which). The receptors come from a human donor.

This chain joins TRBV5-1 and TRBJ2-1; with no DNA, the TCRdb D assignment of TRBD2 cannot be verified. CDR3 length: 18 amino acids. In germline, CDR1 is SGHRS, CDR2 YFSETQ. The CDR3 here is CASSHDLAGGPPYNEQFF.

Its frequency marks this clonotype as medium-sized. The V and J genes are TRBV27 and TRBJ1-2; TCRdb reports TRBD1, a call that lacks DNA to check it against. The CDR3 totals 12 residues. From germline, CDR1 is MNHEY and CDR2 SMNVEV (reference sequence). CDR3 protein: CASSDQGYGYTF.

Considering frequency, this clonotype is medium-sized (0.01 to 0.1%). The V gene is TRBV18, the J gene TRBJ2-7. Germline values: CDR1 KGHSH, CDR2 LQKENI. The CDR3 has 14 residues. The CDR3 here is CASSPSGLTNEQYF.

The V gene is TRBV7-9, the J gene TRBJ2-3; TCRdb outputs TRBD2, but without DNA this stays unchecked. CDR1 SEHNR and CDR2 FQNEAQ come from the germline V gene (reference sequence). The CDR3 length is 18 residues. The chain's CDR3 is CASSFDPRTSGRYDTQYF.

The genes are TRBV10-3 and TRBJ1-1. The CDR3 runs 13 residues. The germline CDR1 and CDR2 sequences are ENHRY and SYGVKD. Here the CDR3 reads CAISESPAVEAFF.

Considering frequency, this clonotype is large. This chain joins TRBV25-1 and TRBJ2-1; TCRdb names TRBD1, which stays unverified in the absence of DNA. This CDR3 is built from 17 residues. Looked up from germline, CDR1 is MGHDK and CDR2 is SYGVNS. The CDR3 loop reads CASSESNTGDSYNEQFF.

The rearrangement uses TRBV28 and TRBJ1-1; TCRdb proposes TRBD1, but this gene call is untestable without DNA. Per germline, CDR1 MDHEN and CDR2 SYDVKM. CDR3 length equals 13 residues. CDR3 protein: CASSSTGVPEAFF.

This clonotype is medium-sized by frequency. The CDR3 sequence is CASSSGQSYNSPLHF. V is TRBV27 and J is TRBJ1-6; TCRdb designates TRBD1, a call that cannot be tested without DNA. Germline CDR1 reads MNHEY; CDR2 reads SMNVEV (reference sequence). The CDR3 extends over 15 amino acids.

The chain is built from TRBV5-4 and TRBJ2-5; the D gene TCRdb calls, TRBD2, cannot be checked with no DNA. CDR1 is SGHNT and CDR2 is YYREEE in the germline V gene (reference sequence). The CDR3 runs to 16 residues. The CDR3: CASSRGTSGGQETQYF.

The V gene is TRBV6-1, the J gene TRBJ1-5. Germline-derived CDR1 and CDR2 are MNHNS and SASEGT. The CDR3 extends over 15 amino acids. CDR3 region: CASSVQDLGYQPQHF.

Judged by frequency, this clonotype is large. The chain has TRBV7-2 and TRBJ2-2; the TRBD2 assignment by TCRdb is unverifiable without DNA. The CDR3 runs to 14 residues. The V gene's germline CDR1 is SGHTA and CDR2 FQGNSA. The CDR3 protein is CASSSWTSAGELFF.

This clonotype is labeled large (0.1 to 1%) based on frequency. The rearrangement uses TRBV2 and TRBJ1-1; TCRdb lists TRBD1, though no DNA is available to test this call. The germline V gene has CDR1 SNHLY and CDR2 FYNNEI. The CDR3 length is 15 residues. The CDR3 protein is CASSSTGQANTEAFF.

Its frequency marks this clonotype as medium-sized. The CDR3 is CAWTKPGLQETQYF. The chain links TRBV30 to TRBJ2-5; lacking DNA, the TRBD2 call made by TCRdb goes unchecked. This CDR3 is built from 14 residues. Per germline, CDR1 GTSNPN and CDR2 SVGIG (reference sequence).

Judged by frequency, this clonotype is large. The chain couples TRBV16 to TRBJ1-5. The CDR3 runs to 13 residues. Germline assignment: CDR1 KGHSY and CDR2 FQNENV. The CDR3 loop is CASSHLENQPQHF. The entire variable domain, with the rest obtained from reference TRBV16 and TRBJ1-5, is as follows: GEEVAQTPKHLVRGEGQKAKLYCAPIKGHSYVFWYQQVLKNEFKFLISFQNENVFDETGMPKERFSAKCLPNSPCSLEIQATKLEDSAVYFCASSHLENQPQHFGDGTRLSIL.

V usage is TRBV2 and J usage is TRBJ2-5; TCRdb outputs TRBD2, but without DNA this stays unchecked. The CDR3 contains 12 residues. Germline CDR1 is SNHLY and CDR2 is FYNNEI. The CDR3 here is CASIPSGETQYF.

J is TRBJ2-7 and V is TRBV20-1; TCRdb names TRBD2, which stays unverified in the absence of DNA. The CDR3 runs to 14 residues. Germline CDR1 is DFQATT and CDR2 is SNEGSKA (reference sequence). The CDR3 is CSARDPGLAHEQYF.

This chain uses TRBV6-6 with TRBJ1-5; TCRdb lists TRBD1, though no DNA is available to test this call. Germline loops: CDR1 MNHNY, CDR2 SVGAGI (reference sequence). This CDR3 spans 16 amino acids. CDR3 sequence: CASSLETAHSNQPQHF.

The CDR3 reads CASSYRGQKNIQYF. This chain uses TRBV5-4 with TRBJ2-4; TCRdb calls TRBD1, which cannot be checked without DNA. The CDR3 is 14 residues long. CDR1 and CDR2 from the germline V gene are SGHNT and YYREEE (reference sequence).

The chain combines TRBV29-1 with TRBJ2-3; TCRdb lists TRBD2, though no DNA is available to test this call. In germline, CDR1 is SQVTM, CDR2 ANQGSEA. This CDR3 region has 14 residues. The CDR3 loop is CSVATPTPTDTQYF.

The genes are TRBV7-9 and TRBJ2-7; the D call of TRBD1 rests on TCRdb alone, since no DNA is present to check it. Germline V gene lookup returns CDR1 SEHNR and CDR2 FQNEAQ (reference sequence). There are 14 residues in the CDR3. CDR3 amino acids: CASSLGGVSYEQYF.

By frequency, this clonotype is medium-sized. The chain couples TRBV7-8 to TRBJ2-7; TCRdb reports TRBD1, a call that lacks DNA to check it against. Germline CDR1 reads SGHVS; CDR2 reads FQNEAQ. This CDR3 has 14 residues. CDR3 amino acids: CASSPASGVGEQYF.

This clonotype is large by frequency. This chain joins TRBV12-3 or TRBV12-4 and TRBJ2-3; TCRdb's D call of TRBD1 is untestable without DNA. The CDR3 length is 16 residues. CDR3 residues: CASSFVRGSATDTQYF.

The V gene is TRBV10-3, the J gene TRBJ2-7; TCRdb names TRBD1, which stays unverified in the absence of DNA. Germline CDR1 ENHRY, CDR2 SYGVKD. The CDR3 has 14 amino acids. The CDR3 reads CAISEGTVNYEQYF.

This clonotype is identified as medium-sized from frequency. The chain joins TRBV7-9 to TRBJ2-7; TCRdb outputs TRBD1, but without DNA this stays unchecked. The CDR3 extends over 13 amino acids. Looked up from germline, CDR1 is SEHNR and CDR2 is FQNEAQ (reference sequence). The CDR3 spells CASSSDTTYEQYF.

Frequency places this clonotype as medium-sized. This chain joins TRBV14 and TRBJ2-1; TCRdb designates TRBD2, a call that cannot be tested without DNA. This CDR3 has 12 residues. CDR1 is SGHDN and CDR2 is FVKESK in the germline V gene. This CDR3 reads CASSLRDKEQFF.

Considering frequency, this clonotype is medium-sized. The chain carries TRBV27 and TRBJ2-2; no DNA is available, so the TRBD1 call from TCRdb remains unchecked. The CDR3 runs to 14 residues. Germline V lookup: CDR1 MNHEY, CDR2 SMNVEV (reference sequence). CDR3 loop: CASSPRQGTGELFF.

By frequency, this clonotype registers large. The CDR3 here is CASSQAYRSDLFYEQYF. The chain employs TRBV4-1 and TRBJ2-7; no DNA is available, so the TRBD1 call from TCRdb remains unchecked. Germline CDR1 MGHRA, CDR2 YSYEKL. This CDR3 has 17 amino acids.